The source of this T cell receptor (beta chain) is a study of cytomegalovirus exposure and HLA in healthy donors. With 60 Vbeta and 13 Jbeta primers, the PCR was carried out. Clones were sequenced by immunoSEQ multiplex PCR, and TCRdb holds only the in-frame ones, with some missing. The sample records about 120,000 clones, 74% being singletons. Deletions cut 6 bases from V and 6 bases from J, with 14 bases between. This CDR3 has 13 residues. Germline loops: CDR1 MNHEY, CDR2 SVGAGI. The receptor was derived from a woman aged 45 to 65 in good health and CMV-seropositive. Sequenced sample: PBMCs. V and J are TRBV6-5 and TRBJ1-1; D uncertain. CDR3 residues: CASSGGKRSEAFF. In nucleotides, the CDR3 is TGTGCCAGCAGCGGAGGGAAAAGGTCTGAAGCTTTCTTT.